Shown below are 25 T cell receptor beta chains from a single sample sequenced in a study of T-cell reconstitution after alpha-beta-depleted transplantation in children. Library preparation (for TCRbeta) was performed with unique molecular identifiers. TCRdb recomputed calls from the PCR reads with MiXCR, one row per CDR3 protein. The sample holds about 300,000 distinct CDR3 sequences, roughly a tenth seen once. This material consisted of PBMCs, taken before TCRalphabeta/CD19-depleted stem cell transplant. These receptors were taken from a boy under two years old with acute myeloid leukemia, due to receive a stem cell transplant.

This clonotype came up many times. The gene calls are TRBV29-1 and TRBJ2-3; possible D gene TRBD1, 5 bases. Germline lookup yields CDR1 SQVTM and CDR2 ANQGSEA. V was clipped by 6 bases and J by 2 bases, with 21 bases between them. This CDR3 contains 16 residues. CDR3 DNA: TGCAGCGTGGCCCCGCGCAGGGCAGCACTCACAGATACGCAGTATTTT. Its protein is CSVAPRRAALTDTQYF.

There are a few counts of this clonotype. The rearrangement links TRBV28 to TRBJ2-1; 8 bases map to TRBD2. V was pared by 6 bases and J by 10 bases, with 11 bases of the junction left unmatched. The CDR3 is made up of 14 amino acids. The V gene's germline CDR1 is MDHEN and CDR2 SYDVKM. The CDR3, as DNA: TGTGCCAGCAGCCCGGGAGGGGCGGGTAAGGAGCAGTTCTTC. Its protein product is CASSPGGAGKEQFF.

This clonotype was counted ten times or more. The rearrangement joins TRBV11-3 to TRBJ2-5; 13 positions agree with TRBD2. Per the germline V gene, CDR1 is SGHNT and CDR2 is YENEEA. The junction had 5 bases not matched to a gene; V was cut back by 1 base and J by 0 bases. The CDR3 is 18 residues long. The CDR3 nucleotides read TGTGCCAGCAGCTTAGGGACTAGCGGGGGCCTGTACCAAGAGACCCAGTACTTC. Translated: CASSLGTSGGLYQETQYF.

This clonotype was seen many times. The gene calls are TRBV7-2 and TRBJ2-1; 11 nucleotides align to TRBD2. Unmatched junction bases numbered 9, after V lost 5 bases and J lost 6 bases. The CDR3 contains 16 residues. The germline gives CDR1 SGHTA, CDR2 FQGNSA. This CDR3 is CASSGSGRAFSNEQFF. Written as DNA, the CDR3 is TGTGCCAGCAGCGGTAGCGGGAGGGCCTTCTCCAATGAGCAGTTCTTC. Together with reference TRBV7-2 and TRBJ2-1, the CDR3 gives the full variable domain: GAGVSQSPSNKVTEKGKDVELRCDPISGHTALYWYRQSLGQGLEFLIYFQGNSAPDKSGLPSDRFSAERTGGSVSTLTIQRTQQEDSAVYLCASSGSGRAFSNEQFFGPGTRLTVL.

J is TRBJ2-1 and V is TRBV20-1; 14 bases line up with TRBD2. Germline values: CDR1 DFQATT, CDR2 SNEGSKA (reference sequence). The CDR3 loop spans 19 amino acids. V gave up 3 bases and J gave up 1 base; unmatched junction bases: 11. Here the CDR3 DNA reads TGCAGTGCTAGTACAGGGACTAGCGGGAGAGCCCCTTCCTACAATGAGCAGTTCTTC. Its protein product is CSASTGTSGRAPSYNEQFF.

This clonotype was detected ten times or more. The chain couples TRBV12-3 or TRBV12-4 to TRBJ2-2; TRBD2 might be the D (5 bases). This CDR3 comprises 15 residues. V was trimmed by 5 bases and J by 0 bases, leaving 10 bases between them. The CDR3 DNA reads TGTGCCAGCAGTCCCCGGACTGCGAACACCGGGGAGCTGTTTTTT. Its protein is CASSPRTANTGELFF.

This clonotype was picked up many times. The V gene is TRBV25-1, the J gene TRBJ1-4; D is perhaps TRBD1 (5 bases). Trimming took 7 bases from V and 2 from J, leaving 14 bases between them. The CDR3 contains 15 residues. Germline CDR1 MGHDK, CDR2 SYGVNS. The CDR3 is CASTPFRDTNEKLFF. Here the CDR3 DNA reads TGTGCCAGCACCCCTTTTAGGGACACTAATGAAAAACTGTTTTTT.

The rearrangement uses TRBV12-3 or TRBV12-4 and TRBJ1-1; D possibly corresponds to TRBD1 (5 bases). The V gene lost 6 bases and the J gene lost 3 bases, with 14 bases spanning the gap. The CDR3 sequence is 14 residues long. As DNA, the CDR3 is TGTGCCAGCAGACCCGGTGGGGGGGACACTGAAGCTTTCTTT. Its protein product is CASRPGGGDTEAFF.

Only a few counts were recorded for this clonotype. The rearrangement uses TRBV5-1 and TRBJ2-1; D perhaps matches TRBD2 (6 bases). Looked up from germline, CDR1 is SGHRS and CDR2 is YFSETQ. CDR3 size: 16 residues. V was pared by 4 bases and J by 2 bases, with 16 bases between. CDR3 residues: CASSPPSEGPYNEQFF. Here the CDR3 DNA reads TGCGCCAGCAGCCCCCCATCGGAGGGGCCCTACAATGAGCAGTTCTTC.

The V gene is TRBV5-6, the J gene TRBJ2-2; D gene ambiguous. CDR3 size: 16 residues. The V and J ends lost 4 bases and 7 bases respectively, with 20 bases between them. Germline CDR1 SGHDT, CDR2 YYEEEE. The CDR3 loop reads CASSTEGLQIGGELFF. The CDR3 nucleotides are TGTGCCAGCAGCACCGAAGGGCTCCAGATTGGCGGGGAGCTGTTTTTT.

This clonotype appeared many times. This sequence joins TRBV29-1 and TRBJ2-7; 11 bases fit TRBD2. J gave up 3 bases and V 3 bases, and 10 bases lay outside the gene matches. Germline assignment: CDR1 SQVTM and CDR2 ANQGSEA. The CDR3 covers 16 residues. The CDR3 bases are TGCAGCGTTGAGTGGGCTACTAGCGGGAGTCTCTACGAGCAGTACTTC. This translates into CSVEWATSGSLYEQYF.

At least ten counts were recorded for this clonotype. J is TRBJ2-3 and V is TRBV5-6, with D possibly being TRBD2 (6 bases). V dropped 1 base and J dropped 6 bases, with 9 bases sitting between them. CDR1 is SGHDT and CDR2 is YYEEEE in the germline V gene. CDR3 length equals 13 residues. The CDR3 here is CASSLPGGDTQYF. The CDR3 region has the DNA TGTGCCAGCAGCTTGCCTGGGGGGGATACGCAGTATTTT.

In its sample, this clonotype was seen many times. The chain combines TRBV20-1 with TRBJ1-2, with D unresolved. The V end lost 7 bases, the J end lost 3 bases, and 18 bases lay between the germline ends. The CDR3 consists of 14 residues. Per germline, CDR1 DFQATT and CDR2 SNEGSKA (reference sequence). CDR3 in DNA: TGCAGTGTGACCCCCGGACGGCCTCACTATGGCTACACCTTC. It is translated as CSVTPGRPHYGYTF.

The sample holds a few counts of this clonotype. The chain is built from TRBV6-1 and TRBJ1-2; D unclear. CDR3 length: 13 residues. CDR1 is MNHNS and CDR2 is SASEGT in the germline V gene. V was trimmed by 0 bases and J by 2 bases, leaving 4 bases between them. CDR3 region: CASSEAQNYGYTF. The DNA of the CDR3 is TGTGCCAGCAGTGAAGCACAAAACTATGGCTACACCTTC.

This sequence joins TRBV29-1 and TRBJ2-1; a weak D match, TRBD1 (6 bases). The V gene's germline CDR1 is SQVTM and CDR2 ANQGSEA. CDR3 length: 13 amino acids. With 7 bases removed from V and 6 bases from J, the gap between germline ends came to 16 bases. CDR3 residues: CSAQGPEGNEQFF. CDR3 DNA: TGCAGCGCCCAGGGGCCCGAGGGCAATGAGCAGTTCTTC.

This clonotype was counted many times. The chain employs TRBV28 and TRBJ2-5; a weak D match, TRBD2 (7 bases). This CDR3 spans 10 amino acids. Germline loops: CDR1 MDHEN, CDR2 SYDVKM. The ends were cut back, 8 bases at V and 9 bases at J, with 10 bases in the middle. The CDR3 bases are TGTGCCAGCCGAGGGGGGGCCCAGTACTTC. This encodes CASRGGAQYF.

On this clonotype itself: In this CDR3 the conserved last residue, phenylalanine or tryptophan, is missing, so a read error is likely. The V call is TRBV5-1, the J call TRBJ1-2, with TRBD1 matching over 7 bases. After removal of 4 bases from V and 5 bases from J, the junction contained 5 bases not matched to a gene. Germline CDR1 SGHRS, CDR2 YFSETQ. The CDR3 has 13 amino acids. CDR3 region: CASSGRGEYGYTI. The CDR3 DNA is TGCGCCAGCAGCGGCAGGGGGGAATATGGCTACACCATC.

There are many counts of this clonotype. The genes are TRBV7-3 and TRBJ2-2; the D is unclear. CDR1 and CDR2 (germline): SGHTA, FQGTGA. With 6 bases removed from V and 4 bases from J, the gap between germline ends came to 12 bases. The CDR3 runs 14 residues. CDR3: CASSFARSTGELFF. The CDR3 region has the DNA TGTGCCAGCAGTTTTGCTCGAAGCACCGGGGAGCTGTTTTTT. Together with reference TRBV7-3 and TRBJ2-2, the CDR3 gives the full variable domain: GAGVSQTPSNKVTEKGKYVELRCDPISGHTALYWYRQSLGQGPEFLIYFQGTGAADDSGLPNDRFFAVRPEGSVSTLKIQRTERGDSAVYLCASSFARSTGELFFGEGSRLTVL.

In its sample, this clonotype was seen a few times. The chain has TRBV18 and TRBJ2-7; tentatively, D is TRBD1 (5 bases). V shed 3 bases and J shed 10 bases, with 22 bases lying between them. CDR1 is KGHSH, CDR2 LQKENI, per germline. CDR3 length equals 15 residues. The CDR3 DNA follows: TGTGCCAGCTCACCTAACCTTCTCGGCAGGGAATCTCAGTACTTC. Its protein product is CASSPNLLGRESQYF.

This clonotype was observed a few times. The rearrangement links TRBV18 to TRBJ2-3, with unresolved D. In germline, CDR1 is KGHSH, CDR2 LQKENI. V lost 0 bases and J lost 0, with 10 bases in between. The CDR3 is made up of 16 amino acids. The DNA for the CDR3 is TGTGCCAGCTCACCACCGGACGGCCCTAGCACAGATACGCAGTATTTT. Its translation is CASSPPDGPSTDTQYF.

This clonotype was seen at least ten times. The V and J genes are TRBV7-2 and TRBJ1-2, with TRBD1 identical over 8 bases. The length of the CDR3 is 14 residues. In germline, CDR1 is SGHTA, CDR2 FQGNSA. The J segment lost 7 bases and the V segment lost 6 bases, leaving 10 bases of the junction unmatched. The CDR3 nucleotides are TGTGCCAGCAGACCGACAGGGGTTCCTACTGGCTACACCTTC. Translating it yields CASRPTGVPTGYTF.

This clonotype showed up many times. CDR3 residues: CASSLSANSGYTF. The CDR3 DNA sequence: TGTGCCAGCAGCTTGTCAGCCAACAGTGGCTACACCTTC. The rearrangement joins TRBV7-2 to TRBJ1-2; D remains unclear. The CDR3 is made up of 13 amino acids. Per germline, CDR1 SGHTA and CDR2 FQGNSA. The V and J ends lost 3 bases and 7 bases respectively, with 12 bases between them.

This clonotype occurred many times. This chain joins TRBV10-3 and TRBJ2-2; tentative D call: TRBD2 (6 bases). In germline, CDR1 is ENHRY, CDR2 SYGVKD. V lost 4 bases, J lost 2 bases, and 14 bases lay in between. This CDR3 is built from 16 residues. This CDR3 reads CAISAGLLENTGELFF. In DNA form, the CDR3 reads TGTGCCATCAGTGCGGGACTCCTTGAAAACACCGGGGAGCTGTTTTTT.

In its sample, this clonotype was seen many times. This chain joins TRBV20-1 and TRBJ2-2, with 10 bases matching TRBD1. J gave up 4 bases and V 3 bases, and 2 bases lay outside the gene matches. Germline CDR1 and CDR2: DFQATT and SNEGSKA (reference sequence). The CDR3 extends over 14 amino acids. The CDR3 nucleotides are TGCAGTGCTAGCGGACAGGGGGGCACCGGGGAGCTGTTTTTT. This sequence encodes CSASGQGGTGELFF.

This clonotype appeared many times. V usage is TRBV10-3 and J usage is TRBJ2-1, with 9 bases lining up with TRBD2. This CDR3 has 15 residues. Germline trimming cut 6 bases from V and 2 bases from J; bases unmatched to any gene: 5. The V gene's germline CDR1 is ENHRY and CDR2 SYGVKD. CDR3 DNA sequence: TGTGCCATCAGGGTAGCGGGAGACCCCTACAATGAGCAGTTCTTC. Its protein is CAIRVAGDPYNEQFF.